The source of this T cell receptor beta chain is a study of naive CD8 T cells in extremely preterm neonates (dated by TCRdb to 2017 to 2019). Study-wide context: The adult participants' age range is given as 25-50 years in the abstract but as 20-50 years in the methods. Sorted naive CD8+ T cells from four age groups (extremely preterm neonates, term neonates, young children and adults) were used in the study to compare TCRbeta CDR3 repertoires. Overall results and qualifications from the work: Preterm neonates had significantly lower iChao1 richness than all other age groups (p < 0.05) and an even clone distribution, indicating a less rich repertoire. Compared with the older groups, preterm CDR3s were shorter and closer to germline, carrying fewer N additions and showing less junctional trimming. The authors noted a small sample size and variable productive template counts among preterm samples as limitations. A higher proportion of shared CDR3 nucleotide sequences was found in preterm neonates (roughly 2.5%) than in term neonates (about 0.4%), young children (about 0.03%) and adults (about 0.01%). To track T cell development within individuals, the authors urged prospective longitudinal studies of preterm and term neonates.

Note on this clone: No cognate antigen has been identified for it. Base qualities are missing; no much larger clone stands one base away.

A two-step, bias-controlled multiplex PCR was used to amplify TCRbeta CDR3 regions from genomic DNA. The multiplex PCR included primers specific for each TRBV and TRBJ gene segment. The immunoSEQ Assay was used to generate the TCRbeta repertoire data. On the study's bioinformatics: To merge closely related sequences, reads went through filtering and clustering using a relative-frequency ratio and a modified nearest-neighbor algorithm. V, D and J gene assignments for CDR3 sequences followed IMGT annotation. Template counts were corrected for PCR amplification bias and quantified by comparison with synthetic TCR CDR3 analog sequences. Analyses were restricted to unique productive sequences, meaning in-frame CDR3 sequences without stop codons. The immunoSEQ Analyzer software was used to calculate iChao1 richness and clonality, with clonality defined as 1 minus Pielou's evenness. Statistical testing was performed in JMP, using Student's t-test or a non-parametric test depending on Shapiro-Wilk normality results. In its TCRdb copy, this immuneACCESS table keeps in-frame sequences only and misses some clones. Where compared with another copy, unresolved V genes explain less than half of these, and the others have no known cause. The DNA was the basis for D and trimming; V, J and clone size are from that table. The sample table holds 5,500 to 6,500 clones, of which roughly 97% were seen once. The biggest ten clones account for about 0.41% of the sample.

Reading the germline V gene gives CDR1 SGHTA and CDR2 FQGTGA. At the junction V is shortened by 7 bases and J by 3 bases, with 9 bases in between. Taken from cysteine to phenylalanine, the CDR3 has 13 residues. Only the CDR3 DNA stays, 39 bases, in frame from base 1. Peripheral blood was donated by five healthy children aged roughly 16-60 months undergoing elective routine surgery and by five healthy nonsmoking adults. A FACSAria III cell sorter was used to sort live, Annexin V-negative naive CD8+ T cells (CD3+CD8+CD45RA+CCR7+). Each sample yielded between roughly 19,000 and 110,000 sorted naive CD8+ T cells. Ficoll-Paque density gradient centrifugation was used to isolate mononuclear cells from diluted blood. Before sorting, mononuclear cells were cryopreserved in 10% DMSO with roughly 90% FBS and kept in long-term storage at -150 degrees C. After thawing, cells were stained with Annexin V along with antibodies against CD3, CD8, CCR7 and CD45RA. The DNeasy Blood and Tissue Kit was used to extract genomic DNA from snap-frozen pellets of sorted cells.

What was sequenced was naive CD8+ T cells from blood. This receptor was taken from a human donor in good health. The sequence joins TRBV7-3 to TRBJ2-2; tentative D gene TRBD1, with 5 bases matching. The DNA sequence is as follows: TGTGCCAGCACAAGGGGTTACACCGGGGAGCTGTTTTTT. Translated, it gives CASTRGYTGELFF.